A selection of T cell receptor beta chains follows, all from one sample in a study of early T cells in non-severe SARS-CoV-2 infection. Each CDR3 protein is one row after TCRdb ran MiXCR on the 5' RACE reads. Here the sample spans 48,000 or so distinct CDR3 sequences, approximately 13% being singletons. Source material: whole blood. Receptors were obtained from an adult who was a healthcare worker with PCR-confirmed SARS-CoV-2 infection or an uninfected control (not recorded which). The CDR3 runs from the conserved cysteine through the conserved F or W. A D gene is named only where the DNA matches it firmly. Not all rows give a size; the values are once, few, many and, for expanded clones, a class.

CDR3aa: CASSPGLQANYGYTF
CDR3nt: TGTGCCAGCTCACCCGGGTTACAGGCCAACTATGGCTACACCTTC
abundance: few
d_gene: NA
v_gene: TRBV18
j_gene: TRBJ1-2

CDR3aa: CATSRGGGNYGYTF
CDR3nt: TGTGCCACCAGCAGAGGCGGAGGGAACTATGGCTACACCTTC
abundance: many
d_gene: NA
v_gene: TRBV15
j_gene: TRBJ1-2

CDR3aa: CASSPRQGDYGYTF
CDR3nt: TGTGCCAGCTCACCGAGACAGGGTGACTATGGCTACACCTTC
abundance: few
d_gene: TRBD1
v_gene: TRBV18
j_gene: TRBJ1-2

CDR3aa: CATKPPGLQETQYF
CDR3nt: TGTGCCACCAAACCCCCGGGACTGCAAGAGACCCAGTACTTC
abundance: few
d_gene: NA
v_gene: TRBV24-1
j_gene: TRBJ2-5

CDR3aa: CASSRRRRASETQYF
CDR3nt: TGTGCCAGCAGCCGCCGTCGGAGGGCCTCAGAGACCCAGTACTTC
abundance: NA
d_gene: NA
v_gene: TRBV3-1
j_gene: TRBJ2-5

CDR3aa: CASSPGPTGGQETQYF
CDR3nt: TGCGCCAGCAGCCCGGGCCCGACAGGGGGGCAAGAGACCCAGTACTTC
abundance: few
d_gene: TRBD1
v_gene: TRBV5-1
j_gene: TRBJ2-5

CDR3aa: CASSLGDLSGNTIYF
CDR3nt: TGTGCCAGCAGCTTAGGGGATCTCTCTGGAAACACCATATATTTT
abundance: few
d_gene: NA
v_gene: TRBV7-9
j_gene: TRBJ1-3

CDR3aa: CSASPGQASYEQYF
CDR3nt: TGCAGTGCTAGTCCAGGACAGGCGTCCTACGAGCAGTACTTC
abundance: many
d_gene: TRBD1
v_gene: TRBV20-1
j_gene: TRBJ2-7

CDR3aa: CSARVTSGGYKQYF
CDR3nt: TGCAGTGCTAGAGTGACTAGCGGGGGCTATAAGCAGTACTTC
abundance: many
d_gene: TRBD2
v_gene: TRBV20-1
j_gene: TRBJ2-7

CDR3aa: CSARDFGDAYNEQFF
CDR3nt: TGCAGTGCTAGAGATTTTGGAGACGCCTACAATGAGCAGTTCTTC
abundance: many
d_gene: NA
v_gene: TRBV20-1
j_gene: TRBJ2-1

CDR3aa: CASSLLNTGELFF
CDR3nt: TGTGCCAGCAGCTTATTGAACACCGGGGAGCTGTTTTTT
abundance: many
d_gene: NA
v_gene: TRBV7-3
j_gene: TRBJ2-2

CDR3aa: CASSGRGLDGQPQHF
CDR3nt: TGTGCCAGCAGTGGCAGGGGGCTGGATGGTCAGCCCCAGCATTTT
abundance: many
d_gene: TRBD1
v_gene: TRBV27
j_gene: TRBJ1-5

CDR3aa: CASSRADWVAYNEQFF
CDR3nt: TGTGCCAGCAGCCGCGCGGACTGGGTCGCCTACAATGAGCAGTTCTTC
abundance: NA
d_gene: NA
v_gene: TRBV3-1
j_gene: TRBJ2-1

CDR3aa: CASSPRDRGGYGYTF
CDR3nt: TGTGCCAGCAGTCCAAGGGACAGGGGGGGCTATGGCTACACCTTC
abundance: few
d_gene: TRBD1
v_gene: TRBV12-3/TRBV12-4
j_gene: TRBJ1-2

CDR3aa: CASSLGRHTEAFF
CDR3nt: TGTGCCAGCAGCTTAGGGAGACATACTGAAGCTTTCTTT
abundance: NA
d_gene: NA
v_gene: TRBV11-3
j_gene: TRBJ1-1

CDR3aa: CAAGHEQYF
CDR3nt: TGTGCGGCAGGGCACGAGCAGTACTTC
abundance: NA
d_gene: NA
v_gene: TRBV28
j_gene: TRBJ2-7

CDR3aa: CASSRDRATGELFF
CDR3nt: TGTGCCAGCAGCCGAGACAGGGCCACCGGGGAGCTGTTTTTT
abundance: NA
d_gene: TRBD1
v_gene: TRBV7-2
j_gene: TRBJ2-2

CDR3aa: CASLPYVTDTQYF
CDR3nt: TGTGCCAGCTTGCCCTATGTCACAGATACGCAGTATTTT
abundance: many
d_gene: NA
v_gene: TRBV7-2
j_gene: TRBJ2-3

CDR3aa: CASRVAVNSPLHF
CDR3nt: TGTGCCAGTCGCGTGGCAGTTAATTCACCCCTCCACTTT
abundance: many
d_gene: NA
v_gene: TRBV2
j_gene: TRBJ1-6

CDR3aa: CASSLLKTGVEQYF
CDR3nt: TGCGCCAGCAGCTTGCTCAAGACAGGGGTCGAGCAGTACTTC
abundance: few
d_gene: TRBD1
v_gene: TRBV5-1
j_gene: TRBJ2-7

CDR3aa: CASRKSSYEQYF
CDR3nt: TGTGCCAGCAGGAAGAGCTCCTACGAGCAGTACTTC
abundance: many
d_gene: NA
v_gene: TRBV2
j_gene: TRBJ2-7

CDR3aa: CASSLQGSPYEQYF
CDR3nt: TGTGCCAGCAGTTTACAGGGCAGCCCCTACGAGCAGTACTTC
abundance: NA
d_gene: NA
v_gene: TRBV28
j_gene: TRBJ2-7

CDR3aa: CASSLGGQPNTEAFF
CDR3nt: TGTGCCAGCAGCTTAGGGGGACAGCCAAACACTGAAGCTTTCTTT
abundance: many
d_gene: TRBD1
v_gene: TRBV11-2
j_gene: TRBJ1-1

CDR3aa: CASSVDSPNTEAFF
CDR3nt: TGTGCCAGCAGTGTGGACAGCCCGAACACTGAAGCTTTCTTT
abundance: NA
d_gene: NA
v_gene: TRBV28
j_gene: TRBJ1-1

CDR3aa: CSVGKGSDTQYF
CDR3nt: TGCAGCGTTGGGAAGGGTTCAGATACGCAGTATTTT
abundance: many
d_gene: NA
v_gene: TRBV29-1
j_gene: TRBJ2-3

CDR3aa: CASSDASSQGEQYF
CDR3nt: TGTGCCAGCAGTGACGCTAGCAGCCAGGGCGAGCAGTACTTC
abundance: many
d_gene: NA
v_gene: TRBV2
j_gene: TRBJ2-7

CDR3aa: CASSLELGRETQYF
CDR3nt: TGCGCCAGCAGCTTGGAGTTAGGGAGAGAGACCCAGTACTTC
abundance: NA
d_gene: NA
v_gene: TRBV5-1
j_gene: TRBJ2-5

CDR3aa: CASSESAGGAQHF
CDR3nt: TGTGCCAGCAGTGAATCGGCAGGGGGAGCCCAGCATTTT
abundance: few
d_gene: TRBD1
v_gene: TRBV2
j_gene: TRBJ1-5

CDR3aa: CASVTSGSSYEQYF
CDR3nt: TGTGCCAGCGTCACCAGCGGGAGTTCTTACGAGCAGTACTTC
abundance: few
d_gene: TRBD2
v_gene: TRBV28
j_gene: TRBJ2-7

CDR3aa: CASSLKGLMNTEAFF
CDR3nt: TGTGCCAGCAGCTTAAAAGGTCTGATGAACACTGAAGCTTTCTTT
abundance: NA
d_gene: NA
v_gene: TRBV7-9
j_gene: TRBJ1-1

CDR3aa: CASRRGAYYEQYF
CDR3nt: TGTGCCTCCAGGCGGGGGGCATACTACGAGCAGTACTTC
abundance: many
d_gene: TRBD2
v_gene: TRBV28
j_gene: TRBJ2-7

CDR3aa: CATSRTYMNTEAFF
CDR3nt: TGTGCCACCAGTAGGACCTATATGAACACTGAAGCTTTCTTT
abundance: many
d_gene: NA
v_gene: TRBV15
j_gene: TRBJ1-1